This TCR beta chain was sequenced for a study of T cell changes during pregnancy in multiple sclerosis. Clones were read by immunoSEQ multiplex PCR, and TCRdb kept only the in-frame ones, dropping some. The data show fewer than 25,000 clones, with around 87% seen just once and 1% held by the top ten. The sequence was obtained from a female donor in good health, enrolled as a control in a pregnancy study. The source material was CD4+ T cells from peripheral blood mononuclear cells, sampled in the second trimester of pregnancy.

The CDR3 DNA sequence: TGTGCCAGCAGCGGCGGGAGGCAGCCCCAGCATTTT. Translated, it gives CASSGGRQPQHF. The J gene is TRBJ1-5, the V gene TRBV2, with D unclear. The V end was cut by 6 bases, the J end by 7 bases, with 10 bases between. CDR3 size: 12 residues. Looked up from germline, CDR1 is SNHLY and CDR2 is FYNNEI.